A single sample is the source of the 14 T cell receptor beta chains below, sequenced in a study of T cell responses to AZD1222 COVID-19 vaccine (dated by TCRdb to 2020 to 2022). The time point label, as the study defines it: about 28 days (+/-7) after the second vaccine dose. The library came from the immunoSEQ multiplex PCR assay. Here the immuneACCESS table is served through TCRdb, limited to in-frame sequences with V and J called. Missing clones are a known gap in these copies; in checked studies unresolved V genes cover under half, and the rest lacks a known reason. Here the sample has about 150,000 clones; about 90% occur a single time. The ten largest clones capture over 8% of the sample. Here the sequenced sample was peripheral blood, taken 28 days after the second AZD1222 dose. The receptors derive from an adult who received the AZD1222 COVID-19 vaccine.

This clone was counted a single time. The rearrangement links TRBV27 to TRBJ2-7; maybe TRBD2 (6 bases). Germline V gives CDR1 MNHEY, CDR2 SMNVEV (reference sequence). The V gene lost 7 bases and the J gene lost 4 bases, with 14 bases spanning the gap. The CDR3 totals 13 residues. CDR3 sequence reads: CASTPNSGYEQYF. The CDR3 DNA reads as TGTGCCAGCACCCCCAATAGCGGTTACGAGCAGTACTTC.

The V call is TRBV27, the J call TRBJ1-4, with unresolved D. Looked up from germline, CDR1 is MNHEY and CDR2 is SMNVEV (reference sequence). This CDR3 spans 15 amino acids. V lost 0 bases and J lost 5, with 10 bases in between. For the CDR3, the DNA is TGTGCCAGCAGTTTATCAGGAATCGGAAATGAAAAACTGTTTTTT. Protein product: CASSLSGIGNEKLFF.

The chain joins TRBV7-2 to TRBJ1-1; maybe TRBD1 (5 bases). Per germline, CDR1 SGHTA and CDR2 FQGNSA. V gave up 3 bases and J gave up 10 bases, with 12 bases separating them. There are 12 residues in the CDR3. The CDR3 sequence is CASSLGGGRAFF. CDR3 DNA sequence: TGTGCCAGCAGCTTGGGGGGGGGACGAGCTTTCTTT.

DNA of the CDR3: TGCAGTGCTACCGTCGGGGACACCATATATTTT. This sequence encodes CSATVGDTIYF. The J gene is TRBJ1-3, the V gene TRBV20-1; D is unresolved. The germline V and J ends were trimmed by 4 bases and 8 bases, with 9 bases remaining between them. The CDR3 loop spans 11 amino acids. Germline CDR1 is DFQATT and CDR2 is SNEGSKA (reference sequence).

This clone came up once. The genes are TRBV6-5 and TRBJ2-7, with 9 nucleotides matching TRBD1. The germline gives CDR1 MNHEY, CDR2 SVGAGI. V lost 7 bases and J lost 1; bases outside the gene matches: 8. The length of the CDR3 is 15 residues. Written as DNA, the CDR3 is TGTGCCAGCATGACATCCGGGACAGGGTCCTACGAGCAGTACTTC. It is translated as CASMTSGTGSYEQYF.

This sequence joins TRBV28 and TRBJ2-1; 14 nucleotides match TRBD2. Germline CDR1 and CDR2: MDHEN and SYDVKM. The CDR3 length is 20 residues. With 4 bases clipped from V and 0 bases from J, the junction kept 11 bases outside the gene matches. This chain's CDR3 is CASSSPTSGRGWSSYNEQFF. CDR3 DNA: TGTGCCAGCAGTTCCCCGACTAGCGGGAGGGGATGGAGCTCCTACAATGAGCAGTTCTTC.

This clone was seen a few times. The V call is TRBV7-3, the J call TRBJ2-3, with D possibly being TRBD2 (6 bases). CDR1 is SGHTA, CDR2 FQGTGA, per germline. The CDR3 extends over 14 amino acids. V was pared by 5 bases and J by 0 bases, with 9 bases between. This CDR3 is CASSQSGSTDTQYF. The CDR3 DNA reads as TGTGCCAGCAGCCAGAGCGGGAGCACAGATACGCAGTATTTT.

This chain connects TRBV7-8 to TRBJ2-7, with 8 bases fitting TRBD2. This CDR3 comprises 15 residues. Germline V gene lookup returns CDR1 SGHVS and CDR2 FQNEAQ. The junction had 7 bases not matched to a gene; V was cut back by 5 bases and J by 1 base. CDR3 region: CASSVREGQSYEQYF. The CDR3 DNA is TGTGCCAGCAGCGTCCGGGAGGGCCAGTCCTACGAGCAGTACTTC.

This clone was detected once. This chain links TRBV5-1 with TRBJ2-3; 7 bases align to TRBD2. V dropped 0 bases and J dropped 10; count of bases not matched to a gene: 2. The CDR3 runs to 12 residues. Germline CDR1 is SGHRS and CDR2 is YFSETQ. CDR3 region: CASSLETSAQYF. In nucleotides, the CDR3 is TGCGCCAGCAGCTTGGAAACTAGCGCGCAGTATTTT.

V is TRBV24-1 and J is TRBJ2-3; 10 bases agree with TRBD1. V lost 1 base and J lost 2; bases outside the gene matches: 11. Germline assignment: CDR1 KGHDR and CDR2 SFDVKD. The CDR3 has 19 amino acids. The CDR3 spells CATSDFGGQGPGATDTQYF. As DNA, the CDR3 is TGTGCCACCAGTGATTTTGGGGGACAGGGGCCGGGAGCCACAGATACGCAGTATTTT.

The CDR3 region has the DNA TGTGCCAGCAGGATAATGGGGGGGCCGACTGGGGCCAACGTCCTGACTTTC. Residues: CASRIMGGPTGANVLTF. The chain joins TRBV11-2 to TRBJ2-6; D is possibly TRBD2 (7 bases). V lost 6 bases to trimming and J lost 2 bases, with 17 bases between them. Germline loops: CDR1 SGHAT, CDR2 FQNNGV. This CDR3 contains 17 residues.

The gene calls are TRBV9 and TRBJ2-1, with 14 positions matching TRBD2. Germline V lookup: CDR1 SGDLS, CDR2 YYNGEE. The CDR3 totals 15 residues. Trimming at V came to 3 bases and at J to 10 bases, leaving 6 bases not matched to a gene. The CDR3 loop is CASSAEGLAGVEQFF. CDR3 coding DNA: TGTGCCAGCAGCGCTGAGGGACTAGCGGGAGTGGAGCAGTTCTTC. Looking up the rest from reference TRBV9 and TRBJ2-1 gives the full variable domain: DSGVTQTPKHLITATGQRVTLRCSPRSGDLSVYWYQQSLDQGLQFLIQYYNGEERAKGNILERFSAQQFPDLHSELNLSSLELGDSALYFCASSAEGLAGVEQFFGPGTRLTVL.

The J gene is TRBJ2-2, the V gene TRBV6-5; D might be TRBD2 (6 bases). CDR3 length equals 14 residues. CDR1 is MNHEY, CDR2 SVGAGI, per germline. Trimming removed 8 bases at V and 5 bases at J, with 15 bases between. Here the CDR3 DNA reads TGTGCCAGCTCCCTCCGGGGGTTTACCGGGGAGCTGTTTTTT. Translated, it gives CASSLRGFTGELFF.

V gene TRBV5-1 combines with J gene TRBJ1-2; D is unclear. Germline V gives CDR1 SGHRS, CDR2 YFSETQ. V lost 4 bases and J lost 7, with 11 bases in between. CDR3 length equals 12 residues. CDR3 nucleotide sequence: TGCGCCAGCAGCACTACGAAAGGTGGCTACACCTTC. It specifies CASSTTKGGYTF.